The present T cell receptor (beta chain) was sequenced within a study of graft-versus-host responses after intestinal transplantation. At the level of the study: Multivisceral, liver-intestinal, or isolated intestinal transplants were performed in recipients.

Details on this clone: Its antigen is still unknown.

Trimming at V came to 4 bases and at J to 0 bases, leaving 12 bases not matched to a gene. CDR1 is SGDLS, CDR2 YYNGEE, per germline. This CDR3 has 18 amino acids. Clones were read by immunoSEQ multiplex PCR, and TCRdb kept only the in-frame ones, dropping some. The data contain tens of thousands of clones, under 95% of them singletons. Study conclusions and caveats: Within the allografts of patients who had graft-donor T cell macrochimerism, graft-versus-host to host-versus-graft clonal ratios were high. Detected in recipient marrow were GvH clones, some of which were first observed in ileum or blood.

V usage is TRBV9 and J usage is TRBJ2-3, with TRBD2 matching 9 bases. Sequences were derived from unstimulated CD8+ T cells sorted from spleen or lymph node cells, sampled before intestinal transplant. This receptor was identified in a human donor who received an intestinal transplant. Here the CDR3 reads CASSPGWAGGPSTDTQYF. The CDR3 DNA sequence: TGTGCCAGCAGCCCAGGATGGGCGGGGGGGCCAAGCACAGATACGCAGTATTTT.